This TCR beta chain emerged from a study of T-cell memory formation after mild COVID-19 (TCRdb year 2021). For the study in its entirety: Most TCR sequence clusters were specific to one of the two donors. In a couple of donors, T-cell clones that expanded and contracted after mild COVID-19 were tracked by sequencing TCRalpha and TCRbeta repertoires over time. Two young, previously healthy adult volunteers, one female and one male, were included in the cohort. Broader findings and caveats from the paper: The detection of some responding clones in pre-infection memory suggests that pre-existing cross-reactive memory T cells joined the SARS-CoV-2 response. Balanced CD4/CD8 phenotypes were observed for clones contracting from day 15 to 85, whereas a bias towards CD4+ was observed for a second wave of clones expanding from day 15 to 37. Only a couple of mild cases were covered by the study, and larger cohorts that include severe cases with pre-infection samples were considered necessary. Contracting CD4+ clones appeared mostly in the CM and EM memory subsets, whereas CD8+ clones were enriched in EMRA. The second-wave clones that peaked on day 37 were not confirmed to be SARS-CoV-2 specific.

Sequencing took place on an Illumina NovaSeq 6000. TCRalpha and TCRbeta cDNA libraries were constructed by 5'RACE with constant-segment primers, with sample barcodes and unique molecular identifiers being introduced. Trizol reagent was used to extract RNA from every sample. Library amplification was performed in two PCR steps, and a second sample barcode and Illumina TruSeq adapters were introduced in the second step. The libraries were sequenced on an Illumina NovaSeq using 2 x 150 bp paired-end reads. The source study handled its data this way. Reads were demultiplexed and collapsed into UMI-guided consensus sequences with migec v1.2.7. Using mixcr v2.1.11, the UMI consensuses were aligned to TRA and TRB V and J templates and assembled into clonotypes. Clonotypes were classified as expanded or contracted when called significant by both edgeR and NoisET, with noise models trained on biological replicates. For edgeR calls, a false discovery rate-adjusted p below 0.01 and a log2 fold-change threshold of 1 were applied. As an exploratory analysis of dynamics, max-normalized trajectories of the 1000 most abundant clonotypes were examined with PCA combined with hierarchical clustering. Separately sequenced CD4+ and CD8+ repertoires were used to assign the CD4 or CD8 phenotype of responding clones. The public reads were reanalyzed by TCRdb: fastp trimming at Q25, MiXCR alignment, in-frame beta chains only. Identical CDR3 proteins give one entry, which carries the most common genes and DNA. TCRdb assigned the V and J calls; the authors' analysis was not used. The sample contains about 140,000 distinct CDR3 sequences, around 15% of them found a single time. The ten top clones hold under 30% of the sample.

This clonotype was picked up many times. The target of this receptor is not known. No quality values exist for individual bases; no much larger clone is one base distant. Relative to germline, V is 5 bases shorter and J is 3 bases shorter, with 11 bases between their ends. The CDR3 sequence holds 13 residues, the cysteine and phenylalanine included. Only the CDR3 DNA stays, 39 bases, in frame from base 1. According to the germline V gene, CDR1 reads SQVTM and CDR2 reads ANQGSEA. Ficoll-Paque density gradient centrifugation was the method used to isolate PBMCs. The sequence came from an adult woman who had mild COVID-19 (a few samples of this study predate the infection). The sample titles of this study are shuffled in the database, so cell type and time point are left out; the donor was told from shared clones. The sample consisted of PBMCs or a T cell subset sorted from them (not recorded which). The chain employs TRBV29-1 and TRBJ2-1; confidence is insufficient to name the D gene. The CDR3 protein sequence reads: CSVFDRLYNEQFF. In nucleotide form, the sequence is TGCAGCGTTTTCGATAGACTCTACAATGAGCAGTTCTTC.